These T cell receptor beta chains were read from a single sample in a study of blood T cell repertoires in COVID-19. Data came from immunoSEQ multiplex PCR; TCRdb stores just in-frame clones and leaves some out. The data show around 62,000 clones, roughly 80% seen once. Sequenced material: peripheral blood. The receptors stem from a man in his fifties or sixties with active COVID-19. CDR3s leave out the opening cysteine and the closing phenylalanine or tryptophan. The order of the fields is J gene, clone size, V gene, CDR3 protein. Where a row states a size, it is once, few, many or the class of an expanded clone; other rows omit it.

J gene: TRBJ2-1; clone size: -; V gene: TRBV2; CDR3 protein: ASSRLAGGYNEQF
J gene: TRBJ1-2; clone size: -; V gene: TRBV2; CDR3 protein: ASRRGYGTGIRGYT
J gene: TRBJ2-1; clone size: -; V gene: TRBV7-2; CDR3 protein: ASSLGFSGYYNEQF
J gene: TRBJ1-4; clone size: -; V gene: TRBV2; CDR3 protein: ASSPQGASEKLF
J gene: TRBJ2-2; clone size: -; V gene: TRBV7-2; CDR3 protein: ASSSGLAGITGELF
J gene: TRBJ2-7; clone size: -; V gene: TRBV6-6; CDR3 protein: ASSRSGTGFSYEQY
J gene: TRBJ2-7; clone size: -; V gene: TRBV2; CDR3 protein: ASSGLGAAEQY
J gene: TRBJ2-5; clone size: -; V gene: TRBV7-2; CDR3 protein: ASSPLSNSAETQY
J gene: TRBJ1-2; clone size: -; V gene: TRBV6-1; CDR3 protein: ASSEGGYGSRYT
J gene: TRBJ2-1; clone size: -; V gene: TRBV7-9; CDR3 protein: ASSLVLEQDEQF
J gene: TRBJ1-1; clone size: -; V gene: TRBV18; CDR3 protein: ASSPRPGEAF
J gene: TRBJ1-6; clone size: -; V gene: TRBV19; CDR3 protein: ASSTTGGARNSPLH
J gene: TRBJ2-7; clone size: -; V gene: TRBV15; CDR3 protein: ATSRKTSGYYEQY
J gene: TRBJ2-1; clone size: once; V gene: TRBV4-2; CDR3 protein: ASSPVGGHEQF
J gene: TRBJ2-3; clone size: once; V gene: TRBV4-3; CDR3 protein: ASSPKTGDTQY
J gene: TRBJ1-1; clone size: -; V gene: TRBV4-2; CDR3 protein: ASSQSGTGQTEAF
J gene: TRBJ1-1; clone size: -; V gene: TRBV19; CDR3 protein: ASTPTSTDREAF
J gene: TRBJ1-1; clone size: once; V gene: TRBV5-5; CDR3 protein: ASSFGVQRTAAF
J gene: TRBJ2-1; clone size: -; V gene: TRBV7-6; CDR3 protein: ASSLEAVPYNEQF
J gene: TRBJ2-7; clone size: few; V gene: TRBV18; CDR3 protein: ASSVQGYEQY